This T cell receptor beta chain was recovered during a study of T cell responses to AZD1222 COVID-19 vaccine. Background on the study: Analysis merged second doses at about 4 or about 12 weeks.

J gave up 3 bases and V 3 bases, and 7 bases lay outside the gene matches. The CDR3 length is 16 residues. Germline V gene lookup returns CDR1 KGHSH and CDR2 LQKENI. Overall study results and limits: Without day 14 samples, only post-peak T cell repertoires were studied.

Profiled with immunoSEQ multiplex PCR; TCRdb holds only in-frame clones, not every one. The sample shows roughly 97,000 clones, roughly 93% of them seen only once. In regard to this clone: What it binds is unknown.

The V gene is TRBV18, the J gene TRBJ2-2, with TRBD2 matching over 7 bases. The sequencing used peripheral blood, collected on day 0 of AZD1222 vaccination. The clonotype comes from an adult in good health. CDR3 protein: CASSPSGTTHTGELFF. For the CDR3, the DNA is TGTGCCAGCTCACCGAGCGGGACTACCCACACCGGGGAGCTGTTTTTT.